The 11 T cell receptor beta chains listed next were all sequenced from one sample in a study of blood T cell repertoires in COVID-19. Sequenced by immunoSEQ multiplex PCR; TCRdb stores in-frame clones only, minus some. This sample has around 200,000 clones, with about nine tenths found just once. Sequencing was carried out using peripheral blood. The receptors come from a young man with active or convalescent COVID-19.

The rearrangement links TRBV6-1 to TRBJ1-2; D remains ambiguous. V shed 3 bases and J shed 13 bases, with 27 bases lying between them. Germline V gives CDR1 MNHNS, CDR2 SASEGT. The CDR3 extends over 16 amino acids. Written as DNA, the CDR3 is TGTGCCAGCAGTGATCTTACCGACATTCTCCGCGTTTTTTGCACCTTC. Protein product: CASSDLTDILRVFCTF.

This clone was seen more than once but under ten times. This chain joins TRBV5-1 and TRBJ2-2; a weak D match, TRBD2 (6 bases). The germline V and J ends were trimmed by 4 bases and 1 base, with 17 bases remaining between them. The length of the CDR3 is 17 residues. The germline CDR1 and CDR2 sequences are SGHRS and YFSETQ. The CDR3 nucleotides are TGCGCCAGCAGCCCGGGATTGGGACTTATGAACACCGGGGAGCTGTTTTTT. This sequence encodes CASSPGLGLMNTGELFF.

V and J are TRBV11-2 and TRBJ2-3, with 11 bases fitting TRBD2. CDR1 and CDR2 from the germline V gene are SGHAT and FQNNGV. With V trimmed by 4 bases and J by 8 bases, 8 bases remained unmatched. This CDR3 comprises 15 residues. This CDR3 reads CASSSGLAGLGTQYF. The CDR3 nucleotides read TGTGCCAGCAGCTCCGGACTAGCGGGTCTTGGTACGCAGTATTTT.

In nucleotides, the CDR3 is TGTGCCAGCGCCCGTACCGGGACAGGGACCTACGAGCAGTACTTC. This encodes CASARTGTGTYEQYF. V is TRBV7-9 and J is TRBJ2-7; TRBD1 agrees at 9 bases. The CDR3 sequence is 15 residues long. Germline V CDR1 and CDR2: SEHNR, FQNEAQ (reference sequence). The V segment lost 8 bases and the J segment 2 bases; nucleotides outside the gene matches: 10.

The rearrangement links TRBV14 to TRBJ1-2; no clear D gene. Looked up from germline, CDR1 is SGHDN and CDR2 is FVKESK. The CDR3 contains 13 residues. V was cut by 0 bases and J by 1 base, with 3 bases left in between. The CDR3 region has the DNA TGTGCCAGCAGCCAAGACAATAACTATGGCTACACCTTC. It specifies CASSQDNNYGYTF.

The DNA for the CDR3 is TGTGCCAGCAGCTCAACAGGGTCGGTCTATGGCTACACCTTC. This sequence encodes CASSSTGSVYGYTF. This chain links TRBV4-2 with TRBJ1-2; D possibly corresponds to TRBD1 (6 bases). CDR1 is LGHNA and CDR2 is YNFKEQ in the germline V gene. Trimming stripped 5 bases from V and 4 bases from J, with 14 bases between. This CDR3 comprises 14 residues.

This clone appeared a few times. As DNA, the CDR3 is TGTGCCAGCTCACAGGTAGGGGGCGAAAACACTGAAGCTTTCTTT. Amino acid sequence: CASSQVGGENTEAFF. The V gene is TRBV18, the J gene TRBJ1-1, with 7 bases lining up with TRBD1. The germline V gene encodes CDR1 KGHSH and CDR2 LQKENI. The V gene end was trimmed by 4 bases and the J gene end by 2 bases; junction bases not matched to a gene: 7. The CDR3 covers 15 residues. Looking up the rest from reference TRBV18 and TRBJ1-1 gives the full variable domain: NAGVMQNPRHLVRRRGQEARLRCSPMKGHSHVYWYRQLPEEGLKFMVYLQKENIIDESGMPKERFSAEFPKEGPSILRIQQVVRGDSAAYFCASSQVGGENTEAFFGQGTRLTVV.

The chain links TRBV30 to TRBJ2-5; 8 bases align to TRBD1. The CDR3 is 14 amino acids. The ends lost 0 bases at V and 6 bases at J; junction bases unmatched: 6. Germline lookup yields CDR1 GTSNPN and CDR2 SVGIG (reference sequence). The CDR3 DNA reads TGTGCCTGGAGTGTATTGGGCAGGGGGCAGACCCAGTACTTC. It yields the protein CAWSVLGRGQTQYF.

The table lists this clone with a few counts. This sequence joins TRBV11-1 and TRBJ1-2, with D possibly TRBD1 on 5 matching bases. Trimming cost V 5 bases and J 5 bases, with 15 bases left between them. This CDR3 spans 14 amino acids. Germline assignment: CDR1 SGHAT and CDR2 FQDESV (reference sequence). The chain's CDR3 is CASSTASGRYGYTF. For the CDR3, the DNA is TGTGCCAGCAGCACGGCGTCAGGGCGGTATGGCTACACCTTC.

CDR3: CASSLEPGLAGASTDTQYF. The CDR3 nucleotides are TGTGCCAGCAGCTTAGAACCCGGACTAGCGGGAGCAAGCACAGATACGCAGTATTTT. The genes are TRBV11-3 and TRBJ2-3; 13 bases are shared with TRBD2. CDR3 size: 19 residues. CDR1 is SGHNT, CDR2 YENEEA, per germline. V was pared by 0 bases and J by 0 bases, with 6 bases of the junction left unmatched.

The chain has TRBV19 and TRBJ2-7; 8 positions match TRBD2. From germline, CDR1 is LNHDA and CDR2 SQIVND (reference sequence). V lost 3 bases and J lost 6; bases outside the gene matches: 7. The CDR3 has 14 amino acids. CDR3 amino acids: CASSIEGRGGEQYF. As DNA, the CDR3 is TGTGCCAGTAGTATTGAGGGTCGGGGGGGCGAGCAGTACTTC.